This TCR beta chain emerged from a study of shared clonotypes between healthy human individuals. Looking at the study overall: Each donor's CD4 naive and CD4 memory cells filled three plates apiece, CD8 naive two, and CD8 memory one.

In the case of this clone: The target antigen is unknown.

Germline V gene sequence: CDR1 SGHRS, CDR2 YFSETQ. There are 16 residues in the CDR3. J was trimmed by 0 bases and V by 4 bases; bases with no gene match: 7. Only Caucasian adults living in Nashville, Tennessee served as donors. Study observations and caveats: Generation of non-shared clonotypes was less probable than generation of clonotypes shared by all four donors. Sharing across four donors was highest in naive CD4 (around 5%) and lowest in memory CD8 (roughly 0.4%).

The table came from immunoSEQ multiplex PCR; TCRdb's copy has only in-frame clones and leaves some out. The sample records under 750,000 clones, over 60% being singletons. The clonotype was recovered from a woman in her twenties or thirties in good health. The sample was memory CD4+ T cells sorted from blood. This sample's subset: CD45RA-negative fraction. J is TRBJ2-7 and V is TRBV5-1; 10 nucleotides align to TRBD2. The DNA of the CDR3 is TGCGCCAGCAGCCAATTTCCTAGCGGGAGCTCCTACGAGCAGTACTTC. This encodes CASSQFPSGSSYEQYF.